This TCR beta chain comes out of a study of T cell responses to AZD1222 COVID-19 vaccine. Overall study context: Second doses at about 4 or about 12 weeks were pooled. The study, taken as a whole, reports: Repertoires were obtained only post-peak T cell response. The donors showed a predominance of white British ancestry and of females, with possible underestimation of clonal diversity. The span of vaccine-associated CD4 TCRs extended across spike, with dominance at 160-218 and 743-854.

V was cut by 4 bases and J by 5 bases, with 21 bases left in between. The CDR3 contains 17 residues. Germline V lookup: CDR1 SGDLS, CDR2 YYNGEE. Turning to this clone: Antigen specificity is unknown.

Assay: immunoSEQ multiplex PCR; the TCRdb copy retains only in-frame clones and omits some. The table shows fewer than 200,000 clones, with less than 90% occurring only once. The chain employs TRBV9 and TRBJ2-2; a weak D match, TRBD1 (5 bases). This specimen was peripheral blood, taken on day 0 of AZD1222 vaccination. This receptor was obtained from an adult in good health. CDR3 nucleotide sequence: TGTGCCAGCAGCCCCGGTCAGGGCGTATATGAGACCGGGGAGCTGTTTTTT. Residues: CASSPGQGVYETGELFF.